This TCR beta chain was documented in a study of T cell repertoires in cytomegalovirus infection (dated by TCRdb to between 2018 and 2020). At the level of the whole study: Donor HLA type was relevant to the analysis, because carriage of CMV infection together with the matching HLA type was indicated by public TCR beta signatures.

Beyond this particular receptor, the publication reports: In both this cohort and an independent approximately 350-donor cohort, the cumulative frequency of public TCR beta family members distinguished carriers of CMV infection plus the relevant HLA type. In the ex vivo response, HLA-C-restricted CMV-specific TCR beta clonotypes were dominant, and in two of eight donors the single most frequent clonotype came from this HLA-C-restricted group.

The sample was run on an Illumina HiSeq 1500. TCRdb reprocessed the public reads (quality trimming at Q25 with fastp, clone calling with MiXCR) and kept in-frame beta chains. A single entry per CDR3 protein holds the most common genes and DNA from its merged rows. A total of a few hundred thousand distinct CDR3 sequences appear in this sample, more than 8% of them only once. Over 3.5% of the sample is in the top ten clones. The germline V gene sets CDR1 to MNHEY and CDR2 to SVGAGI. At the junction V is shortened by 2 bases and J by 3 bases; bases outside the gene matches: 14. The CDR3 contains 19 residues, cysteine and phenylalanine counted. CDR3 DNA is the only sequence kept; it has 57 bases, read in frame from the first base. In its sample, this clonotype was seen many times. The target of this receptor is not known. No base-level quality is on record; no much larger clone is a single base apart.

The sequencing input was PBMCs. Recombination joined TRBV6-5 with TRBJ2-7, with 12 bases aligning to TRBD2. The receptor comes from a human donor in good health (CMV status not recorded). Some clones in this sample may be carry-over from other donors' samples. The DNA reads TGTGCCAGCAGTTACCCGAACCCCAGAGGACTAGCGGGATTCTACGAGCAGTACTTC. The resulting protein is CASSYPNPRGLAGFYEQYF.